The 29 T cell receptor beta chains below were found in one sample sequenced in a study of T cells in localized non-small cell lung cancer (dated by TCRdb to about 2020). To prepare the library, the immunoSEQ multiplex PCR assay was applied. In TCRdb, the immuneACCESS table is reduced to in-frame sequences with V and J assigned. These tables do not hold every clone; where another copy was compared, an unresolved V gene accounts for under half, and the others remain unexplained. Across this sample there are about 36,000 clones, with 87% seen only once. The ten most abundant clones make up less than 9% of the sample. The material was peripheral blood, obtained before any cancer treatment. The receptor set was obtained from a woman aged 35 to 69 with stage I lung adenocarcinoma.

The V call is TRBV11-3, the J call TRBJ1-4; the D gene is possibly TRBD1 (6 bases). Germline-derived CDR1 and CDR2 are SGHNT and YENEEA. The V end lost 4 bases, the J end lost 6 bases, and 15 bases lay between the germline ends. There are 15 residues in the CDR3. CDR3 region: CASSSQLGAYEKLFF. CDR3 coding DNA: TGTGCCAGCAGCTCCCAGTTGGGGGCGTATGAAAAACTGTTTTTT.

The V gene is TRBV12-5, the J gene TRBJ2-7, with 9 bases that match TRBD1. The CDR3 length is 14 residues. Germline lookup yields CDR1 LGHNT and CDR2 FRNRAP. After removal of 6 bases from V and 5 bases from J, the junction contained 8 bases not matched to a gene. CDR3 sequence: CASGSGDRAHEQYF. The CDR3 DNA is TGTGCTAGTGGCTCGGGGGACAGGGCCCACGAGCAGTACTTC.

This clone appeared once. This chain connects TRBV7-9 to TRBJ2-5; no firm D call. CDR1 and CDR2 from the germline V gene are SEHNR and FQNEAQ (reference sequence). The CDR3 contains 15 residues. The V gene lost 5 bases and the J gene lost 1 base, with 14 bases spanning the gap. Written as DNA, the CDR3 is TGTGCCAGCAGCCCCCGCGAGGTCCTCCAAGAGACCCAGTACTTC. This codes for CASSPREVLQETQYF.

In nucleotides, the CDR3 is TGTGCCAGCTCTTCAGGGGGGGAGACCGGGGAGCTGTTTTTT. It encodes CASSSGGETGELFF. The genes are TRBV6-5 and TRBJ2-2; the D call may be TRBD1 or TRBD2 (7 bases each). Trimming left V 8 bases short and J 5 bases short, with 15 bases between. CDR1 and CDR2 (germline): MNHEY, SVGAGI. The CDR3 runs to 14 residues.

V usage is TRBV6-1 and J usage is TRBJ1-4; 7 bases map to TRBD1. The trim removed 3 bases at V and 6 bases at J, leaving 7 bases unmatched. CDR3 length equals 15 residues. CDR1 and CDR2 (germline): MNHNS, SASEGT. The CDR3 DNA is TGTGCCAGCAGTGACCAGGGGGGTGTCGATGAAAAACTGTTTTTT. Protein product: CASSDQGGVDEKLFF.

The gene calls are TRBV7-9 and TRBJ2-7, with D perhaps TRBD2 (5 bases). Trimming removed 8 bases from V and 4 bases from J, with 12 bases in between. The CDR3 totals 12 residues. CDR1 is SEHNR and CDR2 is FQNEAQ in the germline V gene (reference sequence). DNA for the CDR3: TGTGCCAGCGCGGGCAGAAGTTACGAGCAGTACTTC. Residues: CASAGRSYEQYF.

The V and J genes are TRBV2 and TRBJ1-4; 7 bases agree with TRBD1. In germline, CDR1 is SNHLY, CDR2 FYNNEI. J lost 3 bases, V lost 6 bases, and 4 bases had no gene match. This CDR3 region has 14 residues. The chain's CDR3 is CASRDRVSNEKLFF. The CDR3 DNA reads TGTGCCAGCAGAGACAGGGTTTCTAATGAAAAACTGTTTTTT.

The CDR3 nucleotides are TGTGCCAGCAGCCAAGAGGGACAGTCAAATTCACCCCTCCACTTT. Translated: CASSQEGQSNSPLHF. The genes are TRBV4-2 and TRBJ1-6; TRBD1 aligns across 7 bases. The CDR3 has 15 residues. The ends lost 0 bases at V and 7 bases at J; junction bases unmatched: 3. The germline gives CDR1 LGHNA, CDR2 YNFKEQ.

The rearrangement joins TRBV19 to TRBJ1-1, with 7 bases fitting TRBD1. The CDR3 length is 14 residues. The V and J ends lost 7 bases and 4 bases, in that order; junction bases with no gene match: 9. Looked up from germline, CDR1 is LNHDA and CDR2 is SQIVND (reference sequence). The CDR3 DNA follows: TGTGCCAGTAACTACAGGGGATGGGGCACTGAAGCTTTCTTT. Residues: CASNYRGWGTEAFF.

This clone was picked up one time. The chain links TRBV7-9 to TRBJ2-7, with 9 nucleotides matching TRBD1. V was pared by 4 bases and J by 0 bases, with 4 bases of the junction left unmatched. The CDR3 runs to 15 residues. Germline V CDR1 and CDR2: SEHNR, FQNEAQ (reference sequence). Here the CDR3 DNA reads TGTGCCAGCAGCTCGACAGGGGGTTTCTCCTACGAGCAGTACTTC. Amino acids: CASSSTGGFSYEQYF.

The chain combines TRBV7-8 with TRBJ1-1; no definite D call. The CDR3 runs to 16 residues. Trimming removed 2 bases from V and 5 bases from J, with 18 bases in between. Germline-derived CDR1 and CDR2 are SGHVS and FQNEAQ. CDR3 loop: CASSLRMERSGTEAFF. The CDR3 region has the DNA TGTGCCAGCAGCTTACGAATGGAGCGGAGTGGGACTGAAGCTTTCTTT.

The chain combines TRBV18 with TRBJ1-4; 8 bases are shared with TRBD1. The CDR3 runs to 17 residues. Trimming cost V 2 bases and J 0 bases; bases outside gene matches: 5. Germline V CDR1 and CDR2: KGHSH, LQKENI. This CDR3 reads CASSPMVQGATNEKLFF. In DNA form, the CDR3 reads TGTGCCAGCTCACCAATGGTACAGGGGGCAACTAATGAAAAACTGTTTTTT.

The genes are TRBV5-1 and TRBJ2-5, with D unresolved. This CDR3 is built from 13 residues. V was trimmed by 0 bases and J by 6 bases, leaving 9 bases between them. CDR1 and CDR2 (germline): SGHRS, YFSETQ. The CDR3 sequence: CASSLERSKTQYF. The CDR3 coding sequence is TGCGCCAGCAGCTTGGAAAGGTCGAAGACCCAGTACTTC.

The J gene is TRBJ1-1, the V gene TRBV7-2, with D possibly TRBD1 on 5 matching bases. Germline lookup yields CDR1 SGHTA and CDR2 FQGNSA. The CDR3 runs 13 residues. V shed 4 bases and J shed 5 bases, with 11 bases lying between them. The CDR3 nucleotides are TGTGCCAGCAGCTCAGGGATGCGAACTGAAGCTTTCTTT. Its protein product is CASSSGMRTEAFF. The entire variable domain, with the rest obtained from reference TRBV7-2 and TRBJ1-1, is as follows: GAGVSQSPSNKVTEKGKDVELRCDPISGHTALYWYRQSLGQGLEFLIYFQGNSAPDKSGLPSDRFSAERTGGSVSTLTIQRTQQEDSAVYLCASSSGMRTEAFFGQGTRLTVV.

J is TRBJ2-1 and V is TRBV6-5; D is ambiguous. This CDR3 is built from 13 residues. V was shortened by 6 bases and J by 5 bases, with 11 bases between the two germline ends. Germline CDR1 is MNHEY and CDR2 is SVGAGI. For the CDR3, the DNA is TGTGCCAGCAGCCTCACAGAGAACAATGAGCAGTTCTTC. The encoded protein is CASSLTENNEQFF.

This chain joins TRBV28 and TRBJ2-1; D is undetermined. The CDR3 has 15 amino acids. CDR1 and CDR2 (germline): MDHEN, SYDVKM. Trimming left V 2 bases short and J 5 bases short, with 13 bases between. The CDR3 DNA sequence: TGTGCCAGCAGTTTAAATAGAGTGGCCCACAATGAGCAGTTCTTC. Its protein product is CASSLNRVAHNEQFF. Full variable domain (missing parts from reference TRBV28 and TRBJ2-1): DVKVTQSSRYLVKRTGEKVFLECVQDMDHENMFWYRQDPGLGLRLIYFSYDVKMKEKGDIPEGYSVSREKKERFSLILESASTNQTSMYLCASSLNRVAHNEQFFGPGTRLTVL.

The chain has TRBV6-6 and TRBJ1-5; D gene unclear. There are 12 residues in the CDR3. Germline CDR1 reads MNHNY; CDR2 reads SVGAGI (reference sequence). Deletions cut 7 bases from V and 1 base from J, with 5 bases between. CDR3: CASKMSNQPQHF. DNA for the CDR3: TGTGCCAGCAAGATGAGCAATCAGCCCCAGCATTTT.

The J gene is TRBJ2-5, the V gene TRBV5-1; 7 bases are a match to TRBD1. V lost 4 bases and J lost 4; bases outside the gene matches: 4. CDR3 length equals 13 residues. The germline V gene has CDR1 SGHRS and CDR2 YFSETQ. The DNA of the CDR3 is TGCGCCAGCAGCCTTCAGGGGGTAGAGACCCAGTACTTC. This codes for CASSLQGVETQYF.

There are a few counts of this clone. The chain is built from TRBV19 and TRBJ1-5; D not certain. V was trimmed by 3 bases and J by 2 bases, leaving 11 bases between them. The CDR3 sequence is 15 residues long. CDR1 LNHDA and CDR2 SQIVND come from the germline V gene (reference sequence). CDR3 sequence: CASSIGRQGNQPQHF. DNA for the CDR3: TGTGCCAGTAGTATTGGTCGGCAGGGCAATCAGCCCCAGCATTTT.

The chain couples TRBV4-1 to TRBJ1-2, with D possibly matching TRBD1 (5 bases). V dropped 4 bases and J dropped 8 bases, with 14 bases sitting between them. The germline V gene encodes CDR1 MGHRA and CDR2 YSYEKL. The CDR3 has 13 residues. In DNA, the CDR3 is TGCGCCAGCAGCCTGGGACCCTGGAGGGGCTACACCTTC. Encoded protein: CASSLGPWRGYTF.

The rearrangement joins TRBV29-1 to TRBJ1-4; no clear D. V shed 4 bases and J shed 0 bases, with 9 bases lying between them. The CDR3 has 14 residues. Germline loops: CDR1 SQVTM, CDR2 ANQGSEA. The CDR3 DNA is TGCAGCGTTGGGTCGGGTGCAACTAATGAAAAACTGTTTTTT. Translated: CSVGSGATNEKLFF. The whole variable domain, filled in from reference TRBV29-1 and TRBJ1-4, reads SAVISQKPSRDICQRGTSLTIQCQVDSQVTMMFWYRQQPGQSLTLIATANQGSEATYESGFVIDKFPISRPNLTFSTLTVSNMSPEDSSIYLCSVGSGATNEKLFFGSGTQLSVL.

The genes are TRBV7-9 and TRBJ2-7; D call uncertain. Germline V gene data show CDR1 as SEHNR and CDR2 as FQNEAQ (reference sequence). V lost 1 base, J lost 4 bases, and 8 bases lay in between. CDR3 length equals 13 residues. The CDR3 region is CASSLEIGYEQYF. In DNA form, the CDR3 reads TGTGCCAGCAGCTTAGAGATTGGGTACGAGCAGTACTTC.

This chain uses TRBV28 with TRBJ2-1; maybe TRBD1 (6 bases). The length of the CDR3 is 13 residues. Germline loops: CDR1 MDHEN, CDR2 SYDVKM. Trimming pared 8 bases from V and 2 bases from J, leaving 10 bases between. CDR3 region: CASLQGTYNEQFF. CDR3 bases: TGTGCCAGCCTACAGGGTACCTACAATGAGCAGTTCTTC. Supplemented by reference TRBV28 and TRBJ2-1, the full variable domain reads DVKVTQSSRYLVKRTGEKVFLECVQDMDHENMFWYRQDPGLGLRLIYFSYDVKMKEKGDIPEGYSVSREKKERFSLILESASTNQTSMYLCASLQGTYNEQFFGPGTRLTVL.

The V gene is TRBV7-3, the J gene TRBJ2-2; D might be TRBD1 (5 bases). This CDR3 has 14 residues. In germline, CDR1 is SGHTA, CDR2 FQGTGA. Trimming took off 6 bases at V and 0 bases at J, with 8 bases between the two ends. CDR3 protein: CASSQGANTGELFF. CDR3 nucleotides: TGTGCCAGCAGTCAGGGCGCGAACACCGGGGAGCTGTTTTTT.

This clone has a handful of counts. The chain is built from TRBV11-2 and TRBJ1-2, with TRBD1 identical over 9 bases. V trimming: 5 bases; J trimming: 6 bases; junction bases outside the gene matches: 1. The CDR3 totals 12 residues. Per germline, CDR1 SGHAT and CDR2 FQNNGV. CDR3 in amino acids: CASSRTGDGYTF. In DNA form, the CDR3 reads TGTGCCAGCAGCAGGACAGGGGATGGCTACACCTTC.

For this clone: At one boundary the junction diverges from the germline segment, which might be a read error. The rearrangement links TRBV7-7 to TRBJ1-2; tentative D call: TRBD1 (5 bases). The CDR3 consists of 13 residues. The germline V gene encodes CDR1 SSHAT and CDR2 FNYEAQ (reference sequence). The CDR3 loop reads CASSLAQQGRLFF. The CDR3 region has the DNA TGTGCCAGCAGCTTAGCGCAGCAGGGTAGGCTTTTCTTC.

In this sample, this clone turned up a few times. The chain links TRBV6-1 to TRBJ1-5; a possible D gene is TRBD1 (5 bases). The germline V gene encodes CDR1 MNHNS and CDR2 SASEGT. This CDR3 is built from 15 residues. V lost 4 bases, J lost 4 bases, and 14 bases lay in between. This CDR3 is CASSVRGIGNQPQHF. In DNA form, the CDR3 reads TGTGCCAGCAGTGTAAGGGGAATAGGAAATCAGCCCCAGCATTTT.

This chain joins TRBV6-5 and TRBJ1-1, with D perhaps TRBD1 (5 bases). With 7 bases removed from V and 6 bases from J, the gap between germline ends came to 18 bases. The CDR3 has 14 residues. Germline lookup yields CDR1 MNHEY and CDR2 SVGAGI. CDR3 amino acids: CASNGGARASEAFF. The CDR3 bases are TGTGCCAGCAACGGGGGTGCTCGGGCCTCTGAAGCTTTCTTT.

This clone came up once. The chain joins TRBV7-2 to TRBJ1-1; D not certain. Trimming cost V 1 base and J 1 base, with 4 bases left between them. This CDR3 comprises 13 residues. The germline gives CDR1 SGHTA, CDR2 FQGNSA. CDR3 loop: CASSLERNTEAFF. In DNA, the CDR3 is TGTGCCAGCAGCTTAGAGCGGAACACTGAAGCTTTCTTT.